The entry that follows covers one TCR beta chain sequence. Its specificity is not known. This sample was taken from a study of STAT5B mutations in CD4+ large granular lymphocyte leukemia. The germline gives CDR1 SGHRS, CDR2 YFSETQ. V was clipped by 2 bases and J by 10 bases, with 7 bases between them. The CDR3 is 11 residues long. Authors' methods: A productive frequency of 2.59 x 10-5 was the lowest detectable. TCRdb keeps only in-frame clones here, not all; method: immunoSEQ multiplex PCR. V, J and clone size are those of that table, while D and trimming were read from the DNA. The table has 35,000 to 40,000 clones, 75% to 85% seen once. General study points: 25% of private leukemic clonotypes occurred rarely in other patients' non-leukemic repertoires.

Sequencing used CD4+ T cells from blood buffy coats. This sequence joins TRBV5-1 and TRBJ2-1; no definite D call. The source of this sequence is a human donor in good health. Written as DNA, the CDR3 is TGCGCCAGCAGCTTAAGTTGGGAGCAGTTCTTC. Amino acid sequence: CASSLSWEQFF.